Below are 26 T cell receptor beta chains sequenced from a single sample in a study of blood T cell repertoires in COVID-19. Sequencing used immunoSEQ multiplex PCR; TCRdb keeps in-frame clones, though not all of them. The table includes 150,000 to 200,000 clones, 80% to 90% detected once. Sequenced input: peripheral blood. These receptors originate from a woman over 75 with acute or convalescent COVID-19.

The gene calls are TRBV11-1 and TRBJ2-5; D may be TRBD1 (5 bases). The V gene lost 0 bases and the J gene lost 3 bases, with 11 bases spanning the gap. The germline V gene encodes CDR1 SGHAT and CDR2 FQDESV (reference sequence). There are 15 residues in the CDR3. The CDR3 reads CASSLAGREEETQYF. CDR3 nucleotides: TGTGCCAGCAGCTTAGCGGGGCGCGAGGAAGAGACCCAGTACTTC.

The rearrangement uses TRBV6-5 and TRBJ2-5; D is undetermined. CDR1 and CDR2 from the germline V gene are MNHEY and SVGAGI. With 6 bases removed from V and 1 base from J, the gap between germline ends came to 12 bases. CDR3 length equals 14 residues. CDR3 nucleotides: TGTGCCAGCAGCCAGAGTGACTCCCAAGAGACCCAGTACTTC. The encoded protein is CASSQSDSQETQYF.

The sample holds one count of this clone. The chain joins TRBV3-1 (or the pseudogene TRBV3-2) to TRBJ1-2; D possibly corresponds to TRBD1 (6 bases). The length of the CDR3 is 12 residues. The germline V and J ends were trimmed by 1 base and 8 bases, with 8 bases remaining between them. From germline, CDR1 is LGHDT and CDR2 YNNKEL (reference sequence). CDR3 nucleotide sequence: TGTGCCAGCAGCCAAGCGGGGGGCGGCTACACCTTC. Protein: CASSQAGGGYTF.

This chain uses TRBV5-4 with TRBJ2-7; maybe TRBD1 (6 bases). Germline assignment: CDR1 SGHNT and CDR2 YYREEE (reference sequence). The CDR3 contains 13 residues. Trimming cost V 4 bases and J 0 bases, with 8 bases left between them. The CDR3 DNA reads TGTGCCAGCAGCGAGGGGGACTCCTACGAGCAGTACTTC. This sequence encodes CASSEGDSYEQYF.

This chain connects TRBV7-3 to TRBJ2-2; 8 nucleotides match TRBD1. Germline values: CDR1 SGHTA, CDR2 FQGTGA. The ends lost 1 base at V and 7 bases at J; junction bases unmatched: 5. The CDR3 runs 15 residues. CDR3 in amino acids: CASSLNRGKVGELFF. In DNA form, the CDR3 reads TGTGCCAGCAGCTTAAACAGGGGGAAAGTCGGGGAGCTGTTTTTT. The entire variable domain, with the rest obtained from reference TRBV7-3 and TRBJ2-2, is as follows: GAGVSQTPSNKVTEKGKYVELRCDPISGHTALYWYRQSLGQGPEFLIYFQGTGAADDSGLPNDRFFAVRPEGSVSTLKIQRTERGDSAVYLCASSLNRGKVGELFFGEGSRLTVL.

This chain uses TRBV9 with TRBJ1-1; tentatively, D is TRBD1 (6 bases). Trimming took 4 bases from V and 5 from J, leaving 12 bases between them. Per the germline V gene, CDR1 is SGDLS and CDR2 is YYNGEE. This CDR3 has 13 residues. CDR3 bases: TGTGCCAGCAGCCCAACCGGACAGACTGAAGCTTTCTTT. Its translation: CASSPTGQTEAFF.

CDR3 region: CATSAARGQSQTTGELFF. The CDR3 region has the DNA TGTGCCACCAGTGCCGCGCGGGGCCAAAGCCAAACTACCGGGGAGCTGTTTTTT. This chain joins TRBV24-1 and TRBJ2-2; D is perhaps TRBD2 (6 bases). V was trimmed by 5 bases and J by 5 bases, leaving 23 bases between them. CDR1 and CDR2 (germline): KGHDR, SFDVKD. The CDR3 has 18 amino acids.

V usage is TRBV5-1 and J usage is TRBJ2-3; D may be TRBD2 (5 bases). The CDR3 loop spans 14 amino acids. Germline-derived CDR1 and CDR2 are SGHRS and YFSETQ. Trimming left V 0 bases short and J 4 bases short, with 9 bases between. CDR3 sequence reads: CASSLDEGADTQYF. The CDR3 bases are TGCGCCAGCAGCTTGGATGAGGGCGCAGATACGCAGTATTTT.

V usage is TRBV13 and J usage is TRBJ2-3, with a possible D match to TRBD2 (6 bases). Germline CDR1 and CDR2: PRHDT and FYEKMQ (reference sequence). Trimming shortened V by 2 bases and J by 3 bases, and 12 bases separated the two germline ends. CDR3 size: 15 residues. CDR3 nucleotide sequence: TGTGCCAGCAGCTTATTTGGCGGGACGACAGATACGCAGTATTTT. Translation: CASSLFGGTTDTQYF.

The genes are TRBV19 and TRBJ1-6, with TRBD1 matching over 7 bases. This CDR3 has 15 amino acids. CDR1 and CDR2 from the germline V gene are LNHDA and SQIVND (reference sequence). V lost 6 bases to trimming and J lost 13 bases; unmatched junction nucleotides: 15. Here the CDR3 reads CASRISGDRAWPLHF. The CDR3 DNA is TGTGCCAGTAGAATATCCGGAGACAGGGCTTGGCCCCTCCACTTT.

The chain has TRBV4-3 and TRBJ2-3; weak D call: TRBD2 (5 bases). The ends were cut back, 0 bases at V and 8 bases at J, with 15 bases in the middle. The CDR3 extends over 15 amino acids. In germline, CDR1 is LGHNA, CDR2 YSLEER. This CDR3 reads CASSQDLLREGTQYF. CDR3 coding DNA: TGCGCCAGCAGCCAAGATCTCCTGCGAGAGGGTACGCAGTATTTT.

The V gene is TRBV3-1 (or the pseudogene TRBV3-2), the J gene TRBJ2-5; TRBD2 matches at 8 bases. This CDR3 region has 16 residues. V lost 0 bases, J lost 6 bases, and 9 bases stayed unmatched. Germline V gene data show CDR1 as LGHDT and CDR2 as YNNKEL (reference sequence). The CDR3 region is CASSQDLGLGSKTQYF. DNA for the CDR3: TGTGCCAGCAGCCAAGATCTGGGACTAGGCAGCAAGACCCAGTACTTC.

The V call is TRBV25-1, the J call TRBJ1-1, with D perhaps TRBD1 (6 bases). CDR3 length equals 12 residues. V was shortened by 9 bases and J by 6 bases, with 14 bases between the two germline ends. Germline loops: CDR1 MGHDK, CDR2 SYGVNS. Here the CDR3 reads CARPSGAAEAFF. DNA for the CDR3: TGTGCCAGACCTTCAGGGGCGGCTGAAGCTTTCTTT. Drawing the rest from reference TRBV25-1 and TRBJ1-1, the complete variable domain is EADIYQTPRYLVIGTGKKITLECSQTMGHDKMYWYQQDPGMELHLIHYSYGVNSTEKGDLSSESTVSRIRTEHFPLTLESARPSHTSQYLCARPSGAAEAFFGQGTRLTVV.

The chain carries TRBV15 and TRBJ1-1, with D maybe TRBD1 (5 bases). CDR1 is LNHNV and CDR2 is YYDKDF in the germline V gene (reference sequence). The CDR3 covers 15 residues. The V and J ends lost 1 base and 1 base respectively, with 10 bases between them. The CDR3 is CATSRGGHANTEAFF. For the CDR3, the DNA is TGTGCCACCAGCAGAGGAGGACACGCGAACACTGAAGCTTTCTTT.

The chain couples TRBV6-5 to TRBJ2-7; 9 nucleotides agree with TRBD1. Germline trimming cut 5 bases from V and 2 bases from J; bases unmatched to any gene: 1. The CDR3 is 13 residues long. CDR1 MNHEY and CDR2 SVGAGI come from the germline V gene. CDR3 coding DNA: TGTGCCAGCAGTCGGGACAGGGCCTACGAGCAGTACTTC. This translates into CASSRDRAYEQYF.

This clone has more than one count but fewer than ten. The chain couples TRBV10-3 to TRBJ1-2, with 7 nucleotides matching TRBD1. J lost 5 bases, V lost 4 bases, and 7 bases had no gene match. This CDR3 has 14 amino acids. Germline values: CDR1 ENHRY, CDR2 SYGVKD. This CDR3 reads CAISGTGQQYGYTF. For the CDR3, the DNA is TGTGCCATCAGTGGAACGGGACAGCAATATGGCTACACCTTC.

This rearrangement joins TRBV10-3 to TRBJ2-7; 8 positions agree with TRBD2. This CDR3 contains 14 residues. Looked up from germline, CDR1 is ENHRY and CDR2 is SYGVKD. The J segment lost 5 bases and the V segment lost 3 bases, leaving 6 bases of the junction unmatched. The CDR3, as DNA: TGTGCCATCAGTGAAGTTAGCGGGGCCCACGAGCAGTACTTC. Translated, it gives CAISEVSGAHEQYF.

This clone came up once. The CDR3, as DNA: TGCGCCAGCAGCTTGCAGGGGCCGAACACCGGGGAGCTGTTTTTT. Translating gives CASSLQGPNTGELFF. The chain carries TRBV5-1 and TRBJ2-2; D is possibly TRBD1 (6 bases). Trimming pared 1 base from V and 0 bases from J, leaving 7 bases between. The germline V gene encodes CDR1 SGHRS and CDR2 YFSETQ. This CDR3 region has 15 residues.

This chain uses TRBV19 with TRBJ2-3; TRBD1 matches at 7 bases. The CDR3 length is 13 residues. V trimming: 10 bases; J trimming: 7 bases; junction bases outside the gene matches: 11. Germline-derived CDR1 and CDR2 are LNHDA and SQIVND (reference sequence). The CDR3 sequence is CATQGQLGYTQYF. CDR3 DNA: TGTGCCACCCAGGGACAGCTGGGTTATACGCAGTATTTT. The entire variable domain, with the rest obtained from reference TRBV19 and TRBJ2-3, is as follows: DGGITQSPKYLFRKEGQNVTLSCEQNLNHDAMYWYRQDPGQGLRLIYYSQIVNDFQKGDIAEGYSVSREKKESFPLTVTSAQKNPTAFYLCATQGQLGYTQYFGPGTRLTVL.

The chain has TRBV28 and TRBJ1-4; weak D call: TRBD1 (6 bases). Germline V gene sequence: CDR1 MDHEN, CDR2 SYDVKM. This CDR3 contains 14 residues. V gave up 6 bases and J gave up 6 bases, with 14 bases separating them. The CDR3 sequence is CASRGGGNYEKLFF. The CDR3 region has the DNA TGTGCCAGCAGAGGGGGGGGTAATTATGAAAAACTGTTTTTT. Full variable domain (outside the CDR3, taken from reference TRBV28 and TRBJ1-4): DVKVTQSSRYLVKRTGEKVFLECVQDMDHENMFWYRQDPGLGLRLIYFSYDVKMKEKGDIPEGYSVSREKKERFSLILESASTNQTSMYLCASRGGGNYEKLFFGSGTQLSVL.

The CDR3 DNA is TGTGCCAGCAGTCAAACGACAGAGTTGAGCGGGGAGCTGTTTTTT. It translates to CASSQTTELSGELFF. The chain has TRBV27 and TRBJ2-2, with D possibly being TRBD1 (5 bases). Germline CDR1 and CDR2: MNHEY and SMNVEV (reference sequence). V lost 5 bases, J lost 7 bases, and 17 bases lay in between. The CDR3 is made up of 15 amino acids.

J is TRBJ2-4 and V is TRBV10-2, with TRBD1 matching 10 bases. CDR1 is WSHSY and CDR2 is SAAADI in the germline V gene. CDR3 length equals 17 residues. With 1 base clipped from V and 3 bases from J, the junction kept 6 bases outside the gene matches. CDR3 nucleotides: TGCGCCAGCAGTGAGTTTGGGACAGGGGTAGGCAAAAACATTCAGTACTTC. Protein: CASSEFGTGVGKNIQYF.

The CDR3 DNA reads as TGTGCCACCAGCCCCAGGACAGGAGGTCAGCCCCAGCATTTT. Translated: CATSPRTGGQPQHF. This chain links TRBV15 with TRBJ1-5; 7 bases agree with TRBD1. Trimming cost V 5 bases and J 6 bases; bases outside gene matches: 7. Germline V lookup: CDR1 LNHNV, CDR2 YYDKDF (reference sequence). The CDR3 loop spans 14 amino acids.

V gene TRBV5-1 combines with J gene TRBJ2-3; the match to TRBD1 covers 10 bases. This CDR3 is built from 16 residues. Germline trimming cut 0 bases from V and 0 bases from J; bases unmatched to any gene: 1. CDR1 is SGHRS and CDR2 is YFSETQ in the germline V gene. This CDR3 is CASSLAGQGSTDTQYF. The CDR3 region has the DNA TGCGCCAGCAGCTTGGCGGGACAGGGGAGCACAGATACGCAGTATTTT.

The chain carries TRBV5-4 and TRBJ2-5, with TRBD1 as a possible D gene (6 bases). This CDR3 has 15 residues. Trimming removed 0 bases at V and 2 bases at J, with 11 bases between. Looked up from germline, CDR1 is SGHNT and CDR2 is YYREEE (reference sequence). The CDR3 nucleotides read TGTGCCAGCAGCTTGGGTGGGACATATCAAGAGACCCAGTACTTC. Protein: CASSLGGTYQETQYF. The variable domain in full, with the rest retrieved from reference TRBV5-4 and TRBJ2-5, is ETGVTQSPTHLIKTRGQQVTLRCSSQSGHNTVSWYQQALGQGPQFIFQYYREEENGRGNFPPRFSGLQFPNYSSELNVNALELDDSALYLCASSLGGTYQETQYFGPGTRLLVL.

The chain carries TRBV11-3 and TRBJ2-7, with TRBD1 matching 7 bases. Germline V gene lookup returns CDR1 SGHNT and CDR2 YENEEA. This CDR3 has 13 residues. The trim removed 4 bases at V and 1 base at J, leaving 1 base unmatched. DNA of the CDR3: TGTGCCAGCAGCTGGGGACAGTCCTACGAGCAGTACTTC. This translates into CASSWGQSYEQYF.